This T cell receptor (beta chain) was recovered during a study of blood T cell repertoires in COVID-19. Study details: Sample material is recorded as cDNA or gDNA derived from T cells, B-cell-depleted T cells, or PBMCs.

The table came from immunoSEQ multiplex PCR; TCRdb's copy has only in-frame clones and leaves some out. There are around 130,000 clones in the sample; about 86% occur only once, and about 2.3% lies in the top ten. The CDR3 contains 13 residues. Trimming stripped 5 bases from V and 0 bases from J, with 8 bases between. CDR1 SGHDN and CDR2 FVKESK come from the germline V gene. This clone appeared once. The sequenced sample was PBMCs or T cells enriched from blood (not recorded which). The source of this sequence is a man in his forties with acute COVID-19. The chain links TRBV14 to TRBJ2-7; D is undetermined. DNA for the CDR3: TGTGCCAGCAGCTCACAGAGCTCCTACGAGCAGTACTTC. Amino acids: CASSSQSSYEQYF. Using reference TRBV14 and TRBJ2-7 for the parts outside the CDR3, the full variable domain is EAGVTQFPSHSVIEKGQTVTLRCDPISGHDNLYWYRRVMGKEIKFLLHFVKESKQDESGMPNNRFLAERTGGTYSTLKVQPAELEDSGVYFCASSSQSSYEQYFGPGTRLTVT.